The rows below give T cell receptor beta chains drawn from one sample of a study of post-analysis software for immune sequencing data. MiXCR, applied by TCRdb to the PCR reads, yields one record per CDR3 protein. The sample has 150,000 to 200,000 distinct CDR3 sequences; 25% to 35% are singletons. Sequencing input: blood. The receptors originated from a girl aged 10 to 17 with multiple sclerosis. Both conserved end residues are part of each CDR3. The order of the fields is D gene, J gene, clone size, V gene, CDR3 DNA, CDR3 protein. The D gene is left open where the match is weak. Clone size, where shown, is once, few, many, or a class for clones that have expanded.

d_call: .
j_call: TRBJ2-2
clone_size: few
v_call: TRBV28
cdr3_nt: TGTGCCAGCACCGACGGAGCAGGGGCCTACACCGGGGAGCTGTTTTTT
cdr3_aa: CASTDGAGAYTGELFF

d_call: TRBD1
j_call: TRBJ2-1
clone_size: many
v_call: TRBV29-1
cdr3_nt: TGCAGCGTCCTGACAGGGAGCTCCTACAATGAGCAGTTCTTC
cdr3_aa: CSVLTGSSYNEQFF

d_call: TRBD1
j_call: TRBJ2-7
clone_size: many
v_call: TRBV5-1
cdr3_nt: TGCGCCAGCAGCTCCGGAGAAACAGGGGGCACCTACGAGCAGTACTTC
cdr3_aa: CASSSGETGGTYEQYF

d_call: .
j_call: TRBJ1-2
clone_size: many
v_call: TRBV29-1
cdr3_nt: TGCAGCGCCGCCCCAGGAGGGCTATATGGCTACACCTTC
cdr3_aa: CSAAPGGLYGYTF

d_call: .
j_call: TRBJ1-4
clone_size: many
v_call: TRBV10-3
cdr3_nt: TGTGCCATCAGTCAGGATCTTGCAACTAATGAAAAACTGTTTTTT
cdr3_aa: CAISQDLATNEKLFF

d_call: TRBD2
j_call: TRBJ2-3
clone_size: many
v_call: TRBV9
cdr3_nt: TGTGCCAGCAGCGGGTCCGTACTAGCGGGAGGAACAGATACGCAGTATTTT
cdr3_aa: CASSGSVLAGGTDTQYF

d_call: .
j_call: TRBJ1-2
clone_size: .
v_call: TRBV14
cdr3_nt: TGTGCCAGCAGCCAACTGGGGCTTGACTATGGCTACACCTTC
cdr3_aa: CASSQLGLDYGYTF

d_call: .
j_call: TRBJ2-1
clone_size: many
v_call: TRBV19
cdr3_nt: TGTGCCAGTAGTATAGGGGAGACCTACAATGAGCAGTTCTTC
cdr3_aa: CASSIGETYNEQFF

d_call: TRBD1
j_call: TRBJ1-3
clone_size: few
v_call: TRBV6-1
cdr3_nt: TGTGCCAGCAGTCCCAGGACAGGGGGTCTCTCTGGAAACACCATATATTTT
cdr3_aa: CASSPRTGGLSGNTIYF

d_call: TRBD2
j_call: TRBJ2-6
clone_size: once
v_call: TRBV7-2
cdr3_nt: TGTGCCAGCAGCTTAGTGGGACCAGCGGGGGTTACTGGGGCCAACGTCCTGACTTTC
cdr3_aa: CASSLVGPAGVTGANVLTF

d_call: .
j_call: TRBJ2-5
clone_size: many
v_call: TRBV5-1
cdr3_nt: TGCGCCAGCAGCCCGAGGGGACCGCAAGAGACCCAGTACTTC
cdr3_aa: CASSPRGPQETQYF

d_call: TRBD2
j_call: TRBJ2-5
clone_size: .
v_call: TRBV20-1
cdr3_nt: TGCAGTGCTAGAGAACTAGCGGGAGGCCAAGAGGCCCAGTACTTC
cdr3_aa: CSARELAGGQEAQYF

d_call: .
j_call: TRBJ1-1
clone_size: .
v_call: TRBV10-3
cdr3_nt: TGTGCCATCAGGAACGCAGGGAACACTGAAGCTTTCTTT
cdr3_aa: CAIRNAGNTEAFF

d_call: TRBD1
j_call: TRBJ1-3
clone_size: .
v_call: TRBV10-3
cdr3_nt: TGTGCCATCAGGACAAGGGAGGGGGACAGCCTCTCTGGAAACACCATATATTTT
cdr3_aa: CAIRTREGDSLSGNTIYF

d_call: .
j_call: TRBJ2-7
clone_size: few
v_call: TRBV21-1
cdr3_nt: TGTGCCATCCCTGGGGGGCTCGACCCCTCCTACGAGCAGTACTTC
cdr3_aa: CAIPGGLDPSYEQYF

d_call: .
j_call: TRBJ1-2
clone_size: many
v_call: TRBV5-6
cdr3_nt: TGTGCCAGCAGCTTGGCCTCTGGGGGGCATGGCTACACCTTC
cdr3_aa: CASSLASGGHGYTF

d_call: TRBD2
j_call: TRBJ2-1
clone_size: .
v_call: TRBV12-3/TRBV12-4
cdr3_nt: TGTGCCAGCAGTCCGGGACTAGCGGCGTCCTACAATGAGCAGTTCTTC
cdr3_aa: CASSPGLAASYNEQFF

d_call: .
j_call: TRBJ1-1
clone_size: .
v_call: TRBV29-1
cdr3_nt: TGCAGCGTTGAAGATCATAGCAACACTGAAGCTTTCTTT
cdr3_aa: CSVEDHSNTEAFF

d_call: TRBD2
j_call: TRBJ2-7
clone_size: .
v_call: TRBV3-1
cdr3_nt: TGTGCCAGCAGCCGGGGACTAGCGGGATCCTACGAGCAGTACTTC
cdr3_aa: CASSRGLAGSYEQYF

d_call: .
j_call: TRBJ1-1
clone_size: many
v_call: TRBV9
cdr3_nt: TGTGCCAGCACCCCTAGGGCAAGTCCTGACACTGAAGCTTTCTTT
cdr3_aa: CASTPRASPDTEAFF

d_call: .
j_call: TRBJ2-6
clone_size: few
v_call: TRBV27
cdr3_nt: TGTGCCAGCAGCCAATCGTGGCTCTCTGGGGCCAACGTCCTGACTTTC
cdr3_aa: CASSQSWLSGANVLTF

d_call: TRBD2
j_call: TRBJ2-1
clone_size: many
v_call: TRBV20-1
cdr3_nt: TGCAGTGCTAGAGTTCCCTGGGGGAGGGAGGTAATCAATGAGCAGTTCTTC
cdr3_aa: CSARVPWGREVINEQFF

d_call: .
j_call: TRBJ1-1
clone_size: .
v_call: TRBV6-6
cdr3_nt: TGTGCCAGCAGTTACTCTGAAGTCCACAACACTGAAGCTTTCTTT
cdr3_aa: CASSYSEVHNTEAFF

d_call: .
j_call: TRBJ1-1
clone_size: many
v_call: TRBV29-1
cdr3_nt: TGCAGCGCCATGGGGGGGCCCGACACTGAAGCTTTCTTT
cdr3_aa: CSAMGGPDTEAFF

d_call: .
j_call: TRBJ2-2
clone_size: .
v_call: TRBV10-3
cdr3_nt: TGTGCCATCAGTGATTCTGGGCCCGGGGAGCTGTTTTTT
cdr3_aa: CAISDSGPGELFF

d_call: .
j_call: TRBJ1-3
clone_size: .
v_call: TRBV10-3
cdr3_nt: TGTGCCATCAGTGAGATGGTGAAGACCTCTGGAAACACCATATATTTT
cdr3_aa: CAISEMVKTSGNTIYF

d_call: TRBD1
j_call: TRBJ1-1
clone_size: .
v_call: TRBV20-1
cdr3_nt: TGCAGTGCTAGAGATGTCAGACAGGGGCTTGGGGAAGCTTTCTTT
cdr3_aa: CSARDVRQGLGEAFF